A selection of T cell receptor beta chains follows, all from one sample in a study of cytomegalovirus exposure and HLA in healthy donors. TCRdb's table, derived via immunoSEQ multiplex PCR, lists solely in-frame clones and lacks some. The table records about 180,000 clones, about three quarters of them present only once. Material for sequencing was PBMCs. The source of these receptors is a man aged 18 to 29 in good health and CMV-seronegative. CDR3s include the opening cysteine and the closing phenylalanine or tryptophan. A D gene is named only where the DNA matches it firmly. Clone size, where shown, is once, few, many, or a class for clones that have expanded.

D gene: TRBD1; V gene: TRBV6-5; clone size: .; J gene: TRBJ2-7; CDR3 length: 13; CDR3 protein: CASRGTGVNEQYF; CDR3 DNA: TGTGCCAGCAGGGGGACAGGGGTCAACGAGCAGTACTTC
D gene: TRBD1; V gene: TRBV30; clone size: once; J gene: TRBJ1-2; CDR3 length: 14; CDR3 protein: CACSRGGQNYGYTF; CDR3 DNA: TGTGCCTGTTCCCGAGGGGGACAGAACTATGGCTACACCTTC
D gene: TRBD2; V gene: TRBV13; clone size: .; J gene: TRBJ2-1; CDR3 length: 13; CDR3 protein: CASSLASGTRFFF; CDR3 DNA: TGTGCCAGCAGCTTAGCCTCCGGGACTAGGTTTTTCTTC
D gene: TRBD2; V gene: TRBV11-3; clone size: .; J gene: TRBJ2-2; CDR3 length: 15; CDR3 protein: CASSPGLATTGELFF; CDR3 DNA: TGTGCCAGCAGCCCGGGACTAGCGACGACCGGGGAGCTGTTTTTT
D gene: .; V gene: TRBV6-5; clone size: .; J gene: TRBJ1-2; CDR3 length: 15; CDR3 protein: CASSWAYRGSEGYTF; CDR3 DNA: TGTGCCAGCAGTTGGGCCTATCGGGGATCCGAGGGCTACACCTTC
D gene: .; V gene: TRBV30; clone size: once; J gene: TRBJ1-1; CDR3 length: 13; CDR3 protein: CAWDYLGGQGAFF; CDR3 DNA: TGTGCCTGGGACTACCTCGGGGGTCAGGGCGCTTTCTTT
D gene: .; V gene: TRBV27; clone size: .; J gene: TRBJ2-3; CDR3 length: 17; CDR3 protein: CASSFPGTPQSTDTQYF; CDR3 DNA: TGTGCCAGCAGTTTCCCCGGGACACCCCAAAGCACAGATACGCAGTATTTT
D gene: TRBD1; V gene: TRBV7-7; clone size: .; J gene: TRBJ2-5; CDR3 length: 14; CDR3 protein: CASSPTGGGETQYF; CDR3 DNA: TGTGCTAGCAGCCCTACAGGGGGCGGGGAGACCCAGTACTTC
D gene: .; V gene: TRBV6-6; clone size: .; J gene: TRBJ1-4; CDR3 length: 16; CDR3 protein: CASSYSKRRTNEKLFF; CDR3 DNA: TGTGCCAGCAGTTACTCGAAGAGAAGAACTAATGAAAAACTGTTTTTT
D gene: .; V gene: TRBV2; clone size: .; J gene: TRBJ2-1; CDR3 length: 14; CDR3 protein: CASSESPQGNEQFF; CDR3 DNA: TGTGCCAGCAGTGAAAGCCCCCAGGGCAATGAGCAGTTCTTC
D gene: .; V gene: TRBV27; clone size: .; J gene: TRBJ2-2; CDR3 length: 16; CDR3 protein: CASSTLRGSTPGELFF; CDR3 DNA: TGTGCCAGCAGTACCCTGAGGGGGTCGACGCCCGGGGAGCTGTTTTTT
D gene: .; V gene: TRBV18; clone size: .; J gene: TRBJ1-1; CDR3 length: 14; CDR3 protein: CASSSKGVNTEAFF; CDR3 DNA: TGTGCCAGCTCCTCGAAGGGGGTGAACACTGAAGCTTTCTTT
D gene: .; V gene: TRBV14; clone size: .; J gene: TRBJ2-5; CDR3 length: 15; CDR3 protein: CASSQWDFPKETQYF; CDR3 DNA: TGTGCCAGCAGCCAATGGGACTTTCCCAAAGAGACCCAGTACTTC
D gene: .; V gene: TRBV5-7; clone size: .; J gene: TRBJ2-3; CDR3 length: 16; CDR3 protein: CASSFVKSEGPDTQYF; CDR3 DNA: TGTGCCAGCAGCTTTGTCAAGTCGGAGGGGCCAGATACGCAGTATTTT
D gene: .; V gene: TRBV29-1; clone size: .; J gene: TRBJ2-3; CDR3 length: 14; CDR3 protein: CSVGRQGGADTQYF; CDR3 DNA: TGCAGCGTCGGGCGACAGGGCGGGGCAGATACGCAGTATTTT
D gene: TRBD1; V gene: TRBV2; clone size: .; J gene: TRBJ2-7; CDR3 length: 13; CDR3 protein: CASRRDSSYEQYF; CDR3 DNA: TGTGCCAGCAGACGGGACAGCTCCTACGAGCAGTACTTC
D gene: .; V gene: TRBV6-5; clone size: .; J gene: TRBJ1-2; CDR3 length: 10; CDR3 protein: CANIHYGYTF; CDR3 DNA: TGTGCCAACATCCACTATGGCTACACCTTC
D gene: .; V gene: TRBV19; clone size: .; J gene: TRBJ2-2; CDR3 length: 15; CDR3 protein: CASKWQGYDTGELFF; CDR3 DNA: TGTGCCAGTAAGTGGCAGGGCTACGACACCGGGGAGCTGTTTTTT
D gene: TRBD1; V gene: TRBV19; clone size: .; J gene: TRBJ1-6; CDR3 length: 12; CDR3 protein: CASTGQGGHLHF; CDR3 DNA: TGTGCCAGTACCGGACAGGGGGGCCACCTCCACTTT
D gene: TRBD1; V gene: TRBV5-5; clone size: .; J gene: TRBJ2-7; CDR3 length: 15; CDR3 protein: CASSPLPGQGAEQYF; CDR3 DNA: TGTGCCAGCAGCCCCCTCCCGGGACAGGGCGCCGAGCAGTACTTC
D gene: .; V gene: TRBV14; clone size: .; J gene: TRBJ1-1; CDR3 length: 10; CDR3 protein: CASRGTEAFF; CDR3 DNA: TGTGCCAGCAGAGGGACAGAAGCTTTCTTT
D gene: .; V gene: TRBV6-5; clone size: .; J gene: TRBJ1-6; CDR3 length: 14; CDR3 protein: CASGRVDYNSPLHF; CDR3 DNA: TGTGCCAGCGGCCGGGTGGACTATAATTCACCCCTCCACTTT
D gene: .; V gene: TRBV6-6; clone size: .; J gene: TRBJ2-5; CDR3 length: 13; CDR3 protein: CASSPGAPGTQYF; CDR3 DNA: TGTGCCAGCAGTCCGGGTGCCCCGGGGACCCAGTACTTC
D gene: .; V gene: TRBV12-5; clone size: once; J gene: TRBJ1-2; CDR3 length: 15; CDR3 protein: CASGFSGRGDDGYTF; CDR3 DNA: TGTGCTAGTGGTTTCTCGGGCAGGGGAGATGATGGCTACACCTTC
D gene: .; V gene: TRBV7-3; clone size: .; J gene: TRBJ1-1; CDR3 length: 13; CDR3 protein: CASSSTVNTEAFF; CDR3 DNA: TGTGCCAGCAGCTCGACAGTGAACACTGAAGCTTTCTTT
D gene: .; V gene: TRBV27; clone size: .; J gene: TRBJ2-7; CDR3 length: 13; CDR3 protein: CASSNGVSYEQYF; CDR3 DNA: TGTGCCAGCAGCAACGGGGTTTCCTACGAGCAGTACTTC
D gene: .; V gene: TRBV30; clone size: .; J gene: TRBJ1-1; CDR3 length: 11; CDR3 protein: CAWSGSSEAFF; CDR3 DNA: TGTGCCTGGAGTGGTTCCTCTGAAGCTTTCTTT
D gene: .; V gene: TRBV19; clone size: .; J gene: TRBJ2-7; CDR3 length: 16; CDR3 protein: CASSIDLETANYEQYF; CDR3 DNA: TGTGCCAGTAGTATAGATCTAGAGACGGCCAACTACGAGCAGTACTTC
D gene: TRBD2; V gene: TRBV7-2; clone size: .; J gene: TRBJ2-3; CDR3 length: 18; CDR3 protein: CASSLVIASGMGTDTQYF; CDR3 DNA: TGTGCCAGCAGCTTAGTAATCGCTAGCGGGATGGGAACAGATACGCAGTATTTT
D gene: TRBD1; V gene: TRBV9; clone size: .; J gene: TRBJ2-3; CDR3 length: 15; CDR3 protein: CASSLRQGEADTQYF; CDR3 DNA: TGTGCCAGCAGCTTAAGACAGGGTGAGGCAGATACGCAGTATTTT
D gene: TRBD2; V gene: TRBV27; clone size: .; J gene: TRBJ2-7; CDR3 length: 16; CDR3 protein: CASSLRNSGSSYEQYF; CDR3 DNA: TGTGCCAGCAGTTTAAGGAATAGCGGGAGCTCCTACGAGCAGTACTTC
D gene: .; V gene: TRBV19; clone size: .; J gene: TRBJ2-7; CDR3 length: 17; CDR3 protein: CASSPAVLLNIFYEQYF; CDR3 DNA: TGTGCCAGTAGTCCCGCTGTTTTGCTGAACATCTTCTACGAGCAGTACTTC
D gene: .; V gene: TRBV6-6; clone size: .; J gene: TRBJ1-2; CDR3 length: 14; CDR3 protein: CASSYSSGSYGYTF; CDR3 DNA: TGTGCCAGCAGTTACTCGTCAGGCTCGTATGGCTACACCTTC
D gene: .; V gene: TRBV25-1; clone size: .; J gene: TRBJ1-2; CDR3 length: 13; CDR3 protein: CASSETPNYGYTF; CDR3 DNA: TGTGCCAGCAGTGAGACACCGAACTATGGCTACACCTTC
D gene: TRBD1; V gene: TRBV27; clone size: .; J gene: TRBJ1-1; CDR3 length: 13; CDR3 protein: CASRRTGSTEAFF; CDR3 DNA: TGTGCCAGCAGGCGGACAGGAAGTACTGAAGCTTTCTTT
D gene: TRBD1; V gene: TRBV5-1; clone size: .; J gene: TRBJ1-2; CDR3 length: 14; CDR3 protein: CASSPGTGGYGYTF; CDR3 DNA: TGCGCCAGCAGCCCCGGGACAGGGGGATATGGCTACACCTTC
D gene: TRBD2; V gene: TRBV19; clone size: .; J gene: TRBJ2-1; CDR3 length: 15; CDR3 protein: CASSRTSGRSNEQFF; CDR3 DNA: TGTGCCAGTAGCCGGACTAGCGGGAGGTCAAATGAGCAGTTCTTC
D gene: .; V gene: TRBV6-1; clone size: .; J gene: TRBJ2-2; CDR3 length: 12; CDR3 protein: CATYWNTGELFF; CDR3 DNA: TGTGCCACCTATTGGAACACCGGGGAGCTGTTTTTT
D gene: .; V gene: TRBV11-3; clone size: .; J gene: TRBJ1-1; CDR3 length: 13; CDR3 protein: CASSWTANTEAFF; CDR3 DNA: TGTGCCAGCAGCTGGACAGCCAACACTGAAGCTTTCTTT
D gene: TRBD1; V gene: TRBV25-1; clone size: .; J gene: TRBJ1-4; CDR3 length: 13; CDR3 protein: CASRDRGGEKLFF; CDR3 DNA: TGTGCCAGCAGGGACAGGGGTGGGGAAAAACTGTTTTTT
D gene: TRBD2; V gene: TRBV10-3; clone size: .; J gene: TRBJ2-5; CDR3 length: 14; CDR3 protein: CAISESGGGETQYF; CDR3 DNA: TGTGCCATCAGTGAGTCCGGGGGGGGCGAGACCCAGTACTTC
D gene: TRBD1; V gene: TRBV6-5; clone size: .; J gene: TRBJ1-5; CDR3 length: 14; CDR3 protein: CASRTGQGNQPQHF; CDR3 DNA: TGTGCCAGCAGAACCGGACAGGGCAATCAGCCCCAGCATTTT
D gene: TRBD1; V gene: TRBV29-1; clone size: .; J gene: TRBJ2-6; CDR3 length: 14; CDR3 protein: CSVTGDSGANVLTF; CDR3 DNA: TGCAGCGTTACAGGGGACTCTGGGGCCAACGTCCTGACTTTC
D gene: .; V gene: TRBV11-2; clone size: .; J gene: TRBJ2-2; CDR3 length: 16; CDR3 protein: CASRRLGGPNTGELFF; CDR3 DNA: TGTGCCAGCAGAAGACTAGGAGGGCCGAACACCGGGGAGCTGTTTTTT
D gene: TRBD2; V gene: TRBV19; clone size: .; J gene: TRBJ2-5; CDR3 length: 16; CDR3 protein: CASSTRTSGGQETQYF; CDR3 DNA: TGTGCCAGTAGTACAAGGACTAGCGGGGGGCAAGAGACCCAGTACTTC
D gene: TRBD1; V gene: TRBV2; clone size: .; J gene: TRBJ2-2; CDR3 length: 14; CDR3 protein: CASRGQGRTGELFF; CDR3 DNA: TGTGCCAGCAGAGGACAGGGTAGGACCGGGGAGCTGTTTTTT
D gene: TRBD2; V gene: TRBV6-4; clone size: once; J gene: TRBJ2-1; CDR3 length: 14; CDR3 protein: CASSVFGGGDEQFF; CDR3 DNA: TGTGCCAGCAGTGTATTCGGGGGAGGGGATGAGCAGTTCTTC
D gene: .; V gene: TRBV30; clone size: .; J gene: TRBJ1-5; CDR3 length: 13; CDR3 protein: CAWSERAWQPQHF; CDR3 DNA: TGTGCCTGGAGTGAGAGGGCTTGGCAGCCCCAGCATTTT
D gene: .; V gene: TRBV13; clone size: few; J gene: TRBJ2-3; CDR3 length: 16; CDR3 protein: CASSSLSAEGADTQYF; CDR3 DNA: TGTGCCAGCAGCTCATTGAGCGCCGAGGGCGCAGATACGCAGTATTTT
D gene: TRBD1; V gene: TRBV28; clone size: .; J gene: TRBJ2-7; CDR3 length: 14; CDR3 protein: CASTPDRVSYEQYF; CDR3 DNA: TGTGCCAGCACCCCGGACAGGGTTTCGTACGAGCAGTACTTC
D gene: .; V gene: TRBV6-6; clone size: .; J gene: TRBJ1-2; CDR3 length: 15; CDR3 protein: CASSSNPTGSCGYTF; CDR3 DNA: TGTGCCAGCAGCTCCAACCCCACAGGGTCTTGTGGCTACACCTTC
D gene: TRBD1; V gene: TRBV13; clone size: .; J gene: TRBJ1-4; CDR3 length: 17; CDR3 protein: CASSARFPGGTNEKLFF; CDR3 DNA: TGTGCCAGCAGCGCTCGATTCCCAGGGGGTACTAATGAAAAACTGTTTTTT
D gene: TRBD2; V gene: TRBV11-2; clone size: .; J gene: TRBJ2-5; CDR3 length: 14; CDR3 protein: CASSLTSGGETQYF; CDR3 DNA: TGTGCCAGCAGCCTGACTAGCGGGGGGGAGACCCAGTACTTC
D gene: TRBD2; V gene: TRBV2; clone size: .; J gene: TRBJ2-7; CDR3 length: 15; CDR3 protein: CASKDLAGEIYEQYF; CDR3 DNA: TGTGCCAGCAAGGACCTAGCGGGGGAAATCTACGAGCAGTACTTC
D gene: TRBD2; V gene: TRBV9; clone size: .; J gene: TRBJ2-1; CDR3 length: 14; CDR3 protein: CASSISGDYNEQFF; CDR3 DNA: TGTGCCAGCAGCATAAGCGGGGACTACAATGAGCAGTTCTTC
D gene: .; V gene: TRBV6-5; clone size: .; J gene: TRBJ2-2; CDR3 length: 15; CDR3 protein: CASSYWSDGSGELFF; CDR3 DNA: TGTGCCAGCAGTTACTGGTCAGACGGGTCCGGGGAGCTGTTTTTT
D gene: TRBD2; V gene: TRBV5-6; clone size: .; J gene: TRBJ2-2; CDR3 length: 16; CDR3 protein: CASSDTSAGYTGELFF; CDR3 DNA: TGTGCCAGCAGCGACACTAGCGCCGGGTACACCGGGGAGCTGTTTTTT
D gene: TRBD2; V gene: TRBV6-5; clone size: .; J gene: TRBJ2-3; CDR3 length: 15; CDR3 protein: CASSPSGGAGDTQYF; CDR3 DNA: TGTGCCAGCAGTCCCAGCGGGGGGGCCGGAGATACGCAGTATTTT
D gene: TRBD1; V gene: TRBV5-4; clone size: once; J gene: TRBJ1-1; CDR3 length: 18; CDR3 protein: CASSDRGRFARGGFEAFF; CDR3 DNA: TGTGCCAGCAGCGACAGGGGGCGCTTCGCCCGCGGGGGCTTTGAAGCTTTCTTT
D gene: .; V gene: TRBV27; clone size: .; J gene: TRBJ1-4; CDR3 length: 15; CDR3 protein: CASSRRGGYNEKLFF; CDR3 DNA: TGTGCCAGCAGTCGTCGGGGGGGATATAATGAAAAACTGTTTTTT